This T cell receptor (beta chain) was sequenced in a study of control samples from healthy donors and cancer patients. The table came from immunoSEQ multiplex PCR; TCRdb's copy has only in-frame clones and leaves some out. The table shows about 140,000 clones, with more than 90% occurring only once. The CDR3 is 14 amino acids. Germline V gene data show CDR1 as LNHDA and CDR2 as SQIVND (reference sequence). The V end lost 4 bases, the J end lost 4 bases, and 11 bases lay between the germline ends. The chain recombines TRBV19 with TRBJ1-5; possible D gene TRBD1, 6 bases. This TCR came from a man under 40 in good health. The sequenced sample was blood. CDR3 bases: TGTGCCAGTAGTACATCAGGGGAGAATCAGCCCCAGCATTTT. Translated, it gives CASSTSGENQPQHF.